Included here is one T cell receptor (beta chain) sequence, with context. Its cognate antigen is unknown. This specimen comes from a study of post-analysis software for immune sequencing data. Points from the study as a whole: Analysis by F measure revealed that same-batch samples clustered strongly together. The five TRBV segments detected at higher frequency in patients than in controls included TRBV5-6, TRBV5-1 and TRBV20-1. When compared against controls, multiple sclerosis patients showed significantly lower normalized Chao1 diversity.

The germline V gene encodes CDR1 SGHRS and CDR2 YFSETQ. The CDR3 has 16 amino acids. The V gene end was trimmed by 0 bases and the J gene end by 9 bases; junction bases not matched to a gene: 9. Built from TCR beta cDNA, the libraries had unique molecular identifiers in them. Once about 0.85 to 11 million T cells were used, about half a million cDNA molecules resulted. TCRdb reprocessed the PCR reads with MiXCR, giving one entry per CDR3 protein. The sample gives fewer than 700,000 distinct CDR3 sequences, about 44% of which show up once; roughly 1.7% is in the top ten. The sample was blood. The genes are TRBV5-1 and TRBJ2-1, with 10 bases that match TRBD2. The source is a girl aged 10 to 17 with multiple sclerosis. For the CDR3, the DNA is TGCGCCAGCAGCTTGGGACCTAGCGGGAGTAGCAGTGAGCAGTTCTTC. This translates into CASSLGPSGSSSEQFF.